These 24 T cell receptor beta chains share one sample of origin, sequenced in a study of blood T cell repertoires in COVID-19. Clones were sequenced by immunoSEQ multiplex PCR, and TCRdb holds only the in-frame ones, with some missing. The sample lists some 360,000 clones, roughly 86% seen once, with approximately 2.5% in the top ten. Input material: peripheral blood. Every receptor here comes from a woman aged 55-69 years with COVID-19, enrolled during active disease.

J is TRBJ2-1 and V is TRBV5-1, with 8 bases fitting TRBD1. The CDR3 contains 15 residues. Germline CDR1 and CDR2: SGHRS and YFSETQ. V trimming: 4 bases; J trimming: 2 bases; junction bases outside the gene matches: 5. The CDR3 is CASSIQTGAYNEQFF. CDR3 coding DNA: TGCGCCAGCAGCATACAGACAGGGGCCTACAATGAGCAGTTCTTC.

The rearrangement joins TRBV19 to TRBJ1-2; TRBD1 might be the D (5 bases). The V gene's germline CDR1 is LNHDA and CDR2 SQIVND (reference sequence). Trimming took 3 bases from V and 3 from J, leaving 17 bases between them. The CDR3 spans 16 residues. CDR3 protein: CASSILGDSNYYGYTF. The CDR3 bases are TGTGCCAGTAGTATTTTGGGCGACAGTAACTACTATGGCTACACCTTC.

This rearrangement joins TRBV3-1 (or the pseudogene TRBV3-2) to TRBJ2-3; D might be TRBD2 (6 bases). Germline V CDR1 and CDR2: LGHDT, YNNKEL (reference sequence). The V end lost 1 base, the J end lost 4 bases, and 12 bases lay between the germline ends. CDR3 length equals 15 residues. The DNA of the CDR3 is TGTGCCAGCAGCCAAGTATCTCTAGCGTCAGATACGCAGTATTTT. Translating it yields CASSQVSLASDTQYF.

This chain joins TRBV7-9 and TRBJ1-2; possibly TRBD1 for D (5 bases). The CDR3 is 16 residues long. Germline CDR1 SEHNR, CDR2 FQNEAQ (reference sequence). V was shortened by 5 bases and J by 0 bases, with 16 bases between the two germline ends. DNA for the CDR3: TGTGCCAGCAGCCTGGAGGGGTGGGCCGCTAACTATGGCTACACCTTC. Translation: CASSLEGWAANYGYTF.

The V and J genes are TRBV7-3 and TRBJ1-3; 10 bases are shared with TRBD1. This CDR3 has 15 amino acids. The germline V gene has CDR1 SGHTA and CDR2 FQGTGA. The V and J ends lost 5 bases and 4 bases, in that order; junction bases with no gene match: 5. CDR3 region: CASSPTGGSGNTIYF. The DNA for the CDR3 is TGTGCCAGCAGCCCGACAGGGGGCTCGGGAAACACCATATATTTT. The full variable domain, rest sourced from reference TRBV7-3 and TRBJ1-3, is GAGVSQTPSNKVTEKGKYVELRCDPISGHTALYWYRQSLGQGPEFLIYFQGTGAADDSGLPNDRFFAVRPEGSVSTLKIQRTERGDSAVYLCASSPTGGSGNTIYFGEGSWLTVV.

The genes are TRBV29-1 and TRBJ2-6; 9 positions match TRBD1. Trimming took 4 bases from V and 2 from J; bases not matched to a gene: 0. This CDR3 is 14 amino acids long. Per the germline V gene, CDR1 is SQVTM and CDR2 is ANQGSEA. CDR3 in DNA: TGCAGCGTTGGGGACAGGGCTGGGGCCAACGTCCTGACTTTC. Amino acid sequence: CSVGDRAGANVLTF.

This clone was detected only a few times. CDR3 sequence: CASSYSLSSYNSPLHF. CDR3 coding DNA: TGTGCCAGCAGTTACTCTCTGAGCTCCTATAATTCACCCCTCCACTTT. The chain recombines TRBV6-5 with TRBJ1-6; no firm D call. Per the germline V gene, CDR1 is MNHEY and CDR2 is SVGAGI. The CDR3 covers 16 residues. Deletions cut 0 bases from V and 0 bases from J, with 6 bases between.

This clone was counted a single time. The chain has TRBV12-3 or TRBV12-4 and TRBJ1-2; the D gene is possibly TRBD1 (5 bases). The CDR3 contains 12 residues. Between the trimmed V and J ends, which lost 6 bases and 8 bases, there was a span of 13 bases. CDR3 protein: CASSLGGAGYTF. CDR3 bases: TGTGCCAGCAGCCTCGGCGGGGCCGGCTACACCTTC.

With regard to this clone: Relative to the germline gene, one junction end is altered; a read error may explain this. The chain employs TRBV28 and TRBJ2-7; 8 bases are a match to TRBD1. The CDR3 length is 11 residues. The V gene's germline CDR1 is MDHEN and CDR2 SYDVKM. CDR3 residues: CASSYLDRAFF. The CDR3, as DNA: TGTGCCAGCAGTTACCTGGACAGGGCTTTCTTC.

This chain links TRBV6-5 with TRBJ1-2, with 9 bases that match TRBD1. The germline gives CDR1 MNHEY, CDR2 SVGAGI. V shed 3 bases, J shed 4 bases, and the junction held 9 bases outside the gene matches. CDR3 length: 16 residues. CDR3 region: CASSYSAQGAIYGYTF. In DNA, the CDR3 is TGTGCCAGCAGTTATTCGGCACAGGGGGCGATCTATGGCTACACCTTC.

The chain is built from TRBV5-8 and TRBJ2-7, with TRBD1 identical over 9 bases. The V segment lost 4 bases and the J segment 5 bases; nucleotides outside the gene matches: 10. Germline V gene data show CDR1 as SGHTS and CDR2 as YDEGEE. CDR3 length: 15 residues. CDR3 coding DNA: TGTGCCAGCAGCCTCGGGGGACAGGGCTGGGACGAGCAGTACTTC. Its protein is CASSLGGQGWDEQYF.

J is TRBJ2-3 and V is TRBV10-3; a weak D match, TRBD2 (7 bases). Germline V gene data show CDR1 as ENHRY and CDR2 as SYGVKD. Trimming stripped 10 bases from V and 4 bases from J, with 15 bases between. The CDR3 is 13 residues long. CDR3 DNA: TGTGCCACCCGGGGAGGGGGGGCAGATACGCAGTATTTT. Its translation: CATRGGGADTQYF.

This chain uses TRBV29-1 with TRBJ1-5; possible D gene TRBD1, 5 bases. With 5 bases removed from V and 7 bases from J, the gap between germline ends came to 15 bases. CDR1 is SQVTM, CDR2 ANQGSEA, per germline. CDR3 size: 13 residues. The CDR3 DNA reads TGCAGCGTTACTCTCCAGGGAAACCAGCCCCAGCATTTT. Protein sequence: CSVTLQGNQPQHF.

This clone was picked up one time. This chain joins TRBV18 and TRBJ2-7, with D unclear. Germline loops: CDR1 KGHSH, CDR2 LQKENI. V shed 5 bases and J shed 5 bases, with 10 bases lying between them. This CDR3 has 12 amino acids. The chain's CDR3 is CASSTRGDEQYF. CDR3 bases: TGTGCCAGCTCAACGAGAGGAGACGAGCAGTACTTC.

This clone was recorded only once. The chain couples TRBV6-1 to TRBJ1-1; D gene unclear. V was clipped by 3 bases and J by 3 bases, with 8 bases between them. This CDR3 has 13 residues. Germline loops: CDR1 MNHNS, CDR2 SASEGT. This CDR3 reads CASSDAGDTEAFF. In nucleotides, the CDR3 is TGTGCCAGCAGTGATGCCGGGGACACTGAAGCTTTCTTT.

This chain connects TRBV28 to TRBJ1-4, with 9 bases matching TRBD1. Germline-derived CDR1 and CDR2 are MDHEN and SYDVKM. With 5 bases clipped from V and 1 base from J, the junction kept 2 bases outside the gene matches. This CDR3 has 15 amino acids. The CDR3 sequence is CASSGQGITNEKLFF. The CDR3 DNA is TGTGCCAGCAGTGGACAGGGGATAACTAATGAAAAACTGTTTTTT.

The J gene is TRBJ1-2, the V gene TRBV5-1, with TRBD1 matching over 7 bases. The germline CDR1 and CDR2 sequences are SGHRS and YFSETQ. The V and J ends lost 0 bases and 9 bases, in that order; junction bases with no gene match: 11. The CDR3 has 15 residues. CDR3 coding DNA: TGCGCCAGCAGCTTGGTGGCGGGACAGTCGGGGAGCTACACCTTC. Residues: CASSLVAGQSGSYTF.

The chain is built from TRBV18 and TRBJ2-2; D perhaps matches TRBD1 (6 bases). V was clipped by 3 bases and J by 3 bases, with 8 bases between them. The CDR3 extends over 14 amino acids. CDR1 is KGHSH and CDR2 is LQKENI in the germline V gene. CDR3 bases: TGTGCCAGCTCACCCGGACAGTACACCGGGGAGCTGTTTTTT. This gives the protein CASSPGQYTGELFF.

The chain recombines TRBV19 with TRBJ1-2; 8 bases line up with TRBD1. The germline gives CDR1 LNHDA, CDR2 SQIVND (reference sequence). The CDR3 loop spans 14 amino acids. The V and J ends lost 7 bases and 2 bases, in that order; junction bases with no gene match: 6. CDR3 coding DNA: TGTGCCAGTAAGACGGACAGGGTGAACTATGGCTACACCTTC. Translation: CASKTDRVNYGYTF. The full variable domain, its missing parts supplied by reference TRBV19 and TRBJ1-2, is DGGITQSPKYLFRKEGQNVTLSCEQNLNHDAMYWYRQDPGQGLRLIYYSQIVNDFQKGDIAEGYSVSREKKESFPLTVTSAQKNPTAFYLCASKTDRVNYGYTFGSGTRLTVV.

This clone was seen more than once but under ten times. The chain is built from TRBV29-1 and TRBJ1-2; D is unresolved. The V gene's germline CDR1 is SQVTM and CDR2 ANQGSEA. The V end lost 4 bases, the J end lost 6 bases, and 9 bases lay between the germline ends. The CDR3 totals 11 residues. CDR3 protein: CSVGQSNGYTF. The CDR3 DNA sequence: TGCAGCGTTGGACAATCGAATGGCTACACCTTC. The whole variable domain, remainder taken from reference TRBV29-1 and TRBJ1-2, is SAVISQKPSRDICQRGTSLTIQCQVDSQVTMMFWYRQQPGQSLTLIATANQGSEATYESGFVIDKFPISRPNLTFSTLTVSNMSPEDSSIYLCSVGQSNGYTFGSGTRLTVV.

The chain combines TRBV27 with TRBJ1-1, with 7 bases aligning to TRBD1. The CDR3 spans 16 residues. Germline values: CDR1 MNHEY, CDR2 SMNVEV (reference sequence). The trim removed 3 bases at V and 0 bases at J, leaving 7 bases unmatched. The CDR3 nucleotides are TGTGCCAGCAGTTTGCGACAGGGAGCCATGAACACTGAAGCTTTCTTT. Amino acid sequence: CASSLRQGAMNTEAFF.

The chain couples TRBV28 to TRBJ2-7, with 13 positions matching TRBD2. J lost 1 base, V lost 4 bases, and 22 bases had no gene match. The CDR3 is 22 amino acids. Germline V lookup: CDR1 MDHEN, CDR2 SYDVKM. The CDR3 here is CASSSGMGSPGTSGEISYEQYF. CDR3 DNA sequence: TGTGCCAGCAGTTCGGGTATGGGGAGCCCTGGGACTAGCGGGGAGATTTCCTACGAGCAGTACTTC.

The chain is built from TRBV5-4 and TRBJ2-1; 7 nucleotides match TRBD2. V was pared by 3 bases and J by 4 bases, with 4 bases of the junction left unmatched. Looked up from germline, CDR1 is SGHNT and CDR2 is YYREEE (reference sequence). The CDR3 has 14 residues. CDR3: CASSSGGGYNEQFF. The CDR3 DNA sequence: TGTGCCAGCAGCTCCGGGGGAGGGTACAATGAGCAGTTCTTC.

Of note for this clone: Distinct nucleotide sequences in the sample also encode this CDR3. V is TRBV6-5 and J is TRBJ1-5; 8 nucleotides align to TRBD1. This CDR3 has 14 residues. The junction had 2 bases not matched to a gene; V was cut back by 3 bases and J by 4 bases. Germline CDR1 reads MNHEY; CDR2 reads SVGAGI. In DNA, the CDR3 is TGTGCCAGCAGTTATAGACAGGGGAATCAGCCCCAGCATTTT. Its protein product is CASSYRQGNQPQHF.